This TCR beta chain was documented in a study of T-cell memory formation after mild COVID-19. Whole-study context: TCR clusters were mostly confined to one donor each. Broader study findings: From day 15 to 85, contracting clones were balanced between CD4 and CD8, whereas later expanders leaned toward CD4+.

TCRdb used MiXCR to reprocess the 5' RACE reads, holding one entry per CDR3 protein. The sample has a few hundred thousand distinct CDR3 sequences; 24% are singletons. This clonotype was recorded a few times. Its target is not known. Material: PBMCs or a T cell subset sorted from them (not recorded which). The clonotype originates from an adult woman who had mild COVID-19 (a few samples of this study predate the infection). Cell type and time point are not known.

The CDR3 reads CASSYLAGGLETQYF. The CDR3 DNA reads TGTGCCAGCAGCTATCTAGCGGGGGGGCTGGAGACCCAGTACTTC. This chain connects TRBV11-2 to TRBJ2-5, with 12 bases aligning to TRBD2. Trimming took 4 bases from V and 5 from J; bases not matched to a gene: 5. Germline V gene data show CDR1 as SGHAT and CDR2 as FQNNGV. The CDR3 sequence is 15 residues long.